Shown below are 31 T cell receptor beta chains from a single sample sequenced in a study of blood T cell repertoires in COVID-19. Assay used: immunoSEQ multiplex PCR; TCRdb lists only in-frame clones, some missing. The sample includes 190,000 or so clones, 89% of them seen just once. Sequencing was done on a sample of PBMCs or T cells enriched from blood (not recorded which). The source of these receptors is a woman between 18 and 30 years old who had recovered from COVID-19.

The chain carries TRBV27 and TRBJ1-6, with D maybe TRBD1 (5 bases). From germline, CDR1 is MNHEY and CDR2 SMNVEV (reference sequence). CDR3 length: 14 residues. The V end was cut by 0 bases, the J end by 7 bases, with 7 bases between. The CDR3 is CASSLSGANSPLHF. For the CDR3, the DNA is TGTGCCAGCAGTTTATCTGGGGCCAATTCACCCCTCCACTTT.

A word on this clone: The sample contains more than one DNA sequence encoding this CDR3. The rearrangement joins TRBV5-1 to TRBJ2-7, with 10 positions matching TRBD1. In germline, CDR1 is SGHRS, CDR2 YFSETQ. This CDR3 spans 15 amino acids. V gave up 0 bases and J gave up 2 bases; unmatched junction bases: 2. The CDR3 DNA follows: TGCGCCAGCAGCTTGGCCGGGACAGGGGCCTACGAGCAGTACTTC. It is translated as CASSLAGTGAYEQYF.

This clone has only one observation. This chain joins TRBV27 and TRBJ1-2, with 7 nucleotides matching TRBD1. Trimming at V came to 4 bases and at J to 4 bases, leaving 3 bases not matched to a gene. Per the germline V gene, CDR1 is MNHEY and CDR2 is SMNVEV (reference sequence). The CDR3 spans 13 residues. This CDR3 is CASSYTGVYGYTF. In DNA, the CDR3 is TGTGCCAGCAGTTATACAGGGGTCTATGGCTACACCTTC.

V and J are TRBV11-2 and TRBJ2-7; TRBD1 agrees at 9 bases. V shed 1 base, J shed 3 bases, and the junction held 4 bases outside the gene matches. From germline, CDR1 is SGHAT and CDR2 FQNNGV. The CDR3 is 15 residues long. The CDR3 loop reads CASSLGPGQGYEQYF. The DNA of the CDR3 is TGTGCCAGCAGCTTAGGGCCGGGACAGGGCTACGAGCAGTACTTC.

V gene TRBV7-9 combines with J gene TRBJ1-4, with D possibly being TRBD1 (5 bases). The V gene's germline CDR1 is SEHNR and CDR2 FQNEAQ (reference sequence). The CDR3 runs 15 residues. Trimming cost V 5 bases and J 8 bases, with 18 bases left between them. DNA of the CDR3: TGTGCCAGCAGCCCCTCCCGGGGGGTGGGAGAAAAACTGTTTTTT. Its translation: CASSPSRGVGEKLFF.

The CDR3 DNA reads TGTGCCAGCAGCTCCGAGGACAGACAGCCCCAGCATTTT. Translated, it gives CASSSEDRQPQHF. V usage is TRBV5-5 and J usage is TRBJ1-5, with a weak D call TRBD1 (6 bases). The CDR3 has 13 residues. With 3 bases removed from V and 7 bases from J, the gap between germline ends came to 11 bases. Germline V gene lookup returns CDR1 SGHKS and CDR2 YYEKEE (reference sequence).

The CDR3 nucleotides read TGTGCCAGCAGTCCTACAGGGAACACCATATATTTT. Its protein is CASSPTGNTIYF. V usage is TRBV2 and J usage is TRBJ1-3; D possibly corresponds to TRBD1 (6 bases). V was pared by 5 bases and J by 7 bases, with 9 bases between. There are 12 residues in the CDR3. Germline-derived CDR1 and CDR2 are SNHLY and FYNNEI.

The chain recombines TRBV6-2 or TRBV6-3 with TRBJ2-1; D may be TRBD2 (6 bases). Germline V lookup: CDR1 MNHEY, CDR2 SVGEGT. V was clipped by 6 bases and J by 0 bases, with 21 bases between them. The CDR3 is made up of 18 amino acids. The CDR3 DNA reads TGTGCCAGCAGCCCACCCCATATAGCGGACCCCTCCTACAATGAGCAGTTCTTC. The encoded protein is CASSPPHIADPSYNEQFF.

This chain uses TRBV28 with TRBJ1-2; D remains ambiguous. Germline CDR1 is MDHEN and CDR2 is SYDVKM. This CDR3 comprises 13 residues. Deletions cut 2 bases from V and 1 base from J, with 5 bases between. In DNA, the CDR3 is TGTGCCAGCAGTTTAATCAGTAACTATGGCTACACCTTC. The encoded protein is CASSLISNYGYTF.

The V call is TRBV7-9, the J call TRBJ2-5; tentatively, D is TRBD2 (6 bases). CDR1 and CDR2 from the germline V gene are SEHNR and FQNEAQ (reference sequence). V was cut by 6 bases and J by 2 bases, with 22 bases left in between. The CDR3 length is 17 residues. CDR3 coding DNA: TGTGCCAGCAGTTTCACGGGGTCGGGGACTGCTCAAGAGACCCAGTACTTC. Encoded protein: CASSFTGSGTAQETQYF.

This chain joins TRBV6-2 or TRBV6-3 and TRBJ2-5; perhaps TRBD1 as D (6 bases). Trimming took 5 bases from V and 4 from J, leaving 14 bases between them. CDR3 size: 14 residues. Germline lookup yields CDR1 MNHEY and CDR2 SVGEGT. The CDR3 DNA reads as TGTGCCAGCAGTAGGGGGTGGTTCCGAGAGACCCAGTACTTC. It translates to CASSRGWFRETQYF.

This clone was counted once. This chain joins TRBV19 and TRBJ2-2; 9 nucleotides agree with TRBD1. Looked up from germline, CDR1 is LNHDA and CDR2 is SQIVND (reference sequence). J lost 0 bases, V lost 5 bases, and 4 bases had no gene match. The CDR3 spans 16 residues. Written as DNA, the CDR3 is TGTGCCAGTAGTGCCCGGACAGGGGCGAACACCGGGGAGCTGTTTTTT. Protein: CASSARTGANTGELFF. The full variable domain, with the rest looked up from reference TRBV19 and TRBJ2-2, is DGGITQSPKYLFRKEGQNVTLSCEQNLNHDAMYWYRQDPGQGLRLIYYSQIVNDFQKGDIAEGYSVSREKKESFPLTVTSAQKNPTAFYLCASSARTGANTGELFFGEGSRLTVL.

This clone has a handful of counts. The chain employs TRBV2 and TRBJ2-7; 8 positions agree with TRBD2. V lost 7 bases and J lost 5; bases outside the gene matches: 4. Germline CDR1 is SNHLY and CDR2 is FYNNEI. The CDR3 loop spans 12 amino acids. The CDR3 reads CASIPGGNEQYF. The CDR3 DNA reads TGTGCCAGCATTCCGGGGGGGAACGAGCAGTACTTC.

A few counts support this clone. Distinct nucleotide sequences in the sample also encode this CDR3. The chain carries TRBV28 and TRBJ1-2, with D perhaps TRBD1 (6 bases). This CDR3 is built from 10 residues. Trimming shortened V by 8 bases and J by 8 bases, and 9 bases separated the two germline ends. Germline V gene data show CDR1 as MDHEN and CDR2 as SYDVKM. CDR3 sequence: CASLQGGYTF. The CDR3 DNA reads TGTGCCAGCCTCCAGGGGGGCTACACCTTC.

This chain connects TRBV5-6 to TRBJ1-2; D might be TRBD1 (6 bases). Trimming shortened V by 2 bases and J by 8 bases, and 19 bases separated the two germline ends. The CDR3 runs to 15 residues. The germline V gene encodes CDR1 SGHDT and CDR2 YYEEEE. This CDR3 reads CASSLLQGGVGGYTF. The CDR3 DNA is TGTGCCAGCAGCTTATTACAGGGCGGTGTAGGAGGCTACACCTTC.

The genes are TRBV14 and TRBJ2-7; TRBD2 is a possible D gene (5 bases). The CDR3 loop spans 13 amino acids. Trimming shortened V by 3 bases and J by 1 base, and 7 bases separated the two germline ends. Germline V CDR1 and CDR2: SGHDN, FVKESK. CDR3 residues: CASSQERSYEQYF. CDR3 sequence (DNA): TGTGCCAGCAGCCAGGAGCGGTCCTACGAGCAGTACTTC.

The chain uses TRBV12-3 or TRBV12-4 and TRBJ1-1, with TRBD1 as a possible D gene (6 bases). V was cut by 1 base and J by 7 bases, with 10 bases left in between. This CDR3 comprises 13 residues. The DNA of the CDR3 is TGTGCCAGCAGTTTAGTTGGACAGTTTGAAGCTTTCTTT. Translating gives CASSLVGQFEAFF.

The chain couples TRBV5-1 to TRBJ1-5; D is undetermined. There are 13 residues in the CDR3. The germline V gene encodes CDR1 SGHRS and CDR2 YFSETQ. The ends were cut back, 4 bases at V and 3 bases at J, with 8 bases in the middle. As DNA, the CDR3 is TGCGCCAGCAGCCCAGACTTCAATCAGCCCCAGCATTTT. Its protein product is CASSPDFNQPQHF.

V and J are TRBV4-1 and TRBJ2-1, with D perhaps matching TRBD2 (6 bases). CDR3 size: 15 residues. V was cut by 4 bases and J by 3 bases, with 13 bases left in between. Germline V gene data show CDR1 as MGHRA and CDR2 as YSYEKL. The CDR3 here is CASSPRDGIYNEQFF. In DNA form, the CDR3 reads TGCGCCAGCAGCCCGCGGGACGGGATCTACAATGAGCAGTTCTTC.

V and J are TRBV6-5 and TRBJ1-3, with no clear D. V was clipped by 6 bases and J by 4 bases, with 16 bases between them. Germline-derived CDR1 and CDR2 are MNHEY and SVGAGI. CDR3 length equals 15 residues. The CDR3 sequence is CASREGQGSGNTIYF. CDR3 coding DNA: TGTGCCAGCAGGGAGGGTCAAGGGAGCGGAAACACCATATATTTT.

The chain links TRBV5-5 to TRBJ2-2; D unresolved. Trimming stripped 5 bases from V and 3 bases from J, with 5 bases between. Germline V gene sequence: CDR1 SGHKS, CDR2 YYEKEE (reference sequence). CDR3 length: 12 residues. CDR3 in DNA: TGTGCCAGCAGTATCCACACCGGGGAGCTGTTTTTT. Amino acids: CASSIHTGELFF.

The chain links TRBV7-9 to TRBJ1-3; 7 nucleotides line up with TRBD1. The V gene's germline CDR1 is SEHNR and CDR2 FQNEAQ (reference sequence). The CDR3 is made up of 15 amino acids. The trim removed 4 bases at V and 0 bases at J, leaving 3 bases unmatched. The CDR3 spells CASSSDRSSGNTIYF. CDR3 DNA: TGTGCCAGCAGCTCGGACAGGAGCTCTGGAAACACCATATATTTT. The whole variable domain, filled in from reference TRBV7-9 and TRBJ1-3, reads DTGVSQNPRHKITKRGQNVTFRCDPISEHNRLYWYRQTLGQGPEFLTYFQNEAQLEKSRLLSDRFSAERPKGSFSTLEIQRTEQGDSAMYLCASSSDRSSGNTIYFGEGSWLTVV.

The genes are TRBV29-1 and TRBJ1-1; 7 positions match TRBD1. This CDR3 contains 13 residues. The germline CDR1 and CDR2 sequences are SQVTM and ANQGSEA. With V trimmed by 7 bases and J by 1 base, 6 bases remained unmatched. This chain's CDR3 is CSGRRDRNTEAFF. The DNA for the CDR3 is TGCAGCGGACGACGGGACAGGAACACTGAAGCTTTCTTT.

This rearrangement joins TRBV27 to TRBJ2-7; 9 nucleotides line up with TRBD2. This CDR3 spans 15 amino acids. CDR1 MNHEY and CDR2 SMNVEV come from the germline V gene (reference sequence). The V gene end was trimmed by 4 bases and the J gene end by 3 bases; junction bases not matched to a gene: 7. Here the CDR3 DNA reads TGTGCCAGCAGTTCATTAGCGGGGGTCATCTACGAGCAGTACTTC. Amino acids: CASSSLAGVIYEQYF.

V gene TRBV5-1 combines with J gene TRBJ2-3; 11 positions agree with TRBD2. The germline gives CDR1 SGHRS, CDR2 YFSETQ. Trimming at V came to 3 bases and at J to 1 base, leaving 1 base not matched to a gene. This CDR3 region has 15 residues. CDR3 in amino acids: CASSSGLAGTDTQYF. The CDR3 DNA sequence: TGCGCCAGCAGCTCGGGACTAGCGGGCACAGATACGCAGTATTTT.

The genes are TRBV12-1 and TRBJ1-3; the table gives TRBD1 as D, unverified against the DNA. TRBV12-1 is described as a pseudogene. This CDR3 contains 17 residues. The DNA for the CDR3 is TGTGCCAGCAGCTTTCGACAGGAAAACCACTCTGGAAACACCATATATTTT. It is translated as CASSFRQENHSGNTIYF.

The CDR3: CASSEQGNSPLHF. CDR3 DNA sequence: TGTGCCAGCAGTGAACAGGGGAATTCACCCCTCCACTTT. The gene calls are TRBV2 and TRBJ1-6; perhaps TRBD1 as D (6 bases). V lost 2 bases and J lost 7, with 6 bases in between. This CDR3 has 13 amino acids. Germline CDR1 is SNHLY and CDR2 is FYNNEI.

The gene calls are TRBV30 and TRBJ2-5; 12 nucleotides align to TRBD2. Losses at the gene ends were 2 bases for V and 5 bases for J; bases not matched to a gene: 12. Germline-derived CDR1 and CDR2 are GTSNPN and SVGIG (reference sequence). The CDR3 covers 17 residues. The CDR3 region is CAWSPPSGGGPWETQYF. The DNA for the CDR3 is TGTGCCTGGAGTCCACCTAGCGGGGGGGGCCCTTGGGAGACCCAGTACTTC.

This clone was counted only a few times. V is TRBV5-1 and J is TRBJ1-1, with D maybe TRBD1 (5 bases). Germline-derived CDR1 and CDR2 are SGHRS and YFSETQ. V was shortened by 4 bases and J by 1 base, with 8 bases between the two germline ends. CDR3 length: 13 residues. In DNA form, the CDR3 reads TGCGCCAGCAGCAAAGACAGGAACACTGAAGCTTTCTTT. Its protein is CASSKDRNTEAFF.

The V call is TRBV2, the J call TRBJ1-2; no clear D gene. CDR3 length equals 13 residues. V was cut by 11 bases and J by 5 bases, with 18 bases left in between. Germline V CDR1 and CDR2: SNHLY, FYNNEI. This CDR3 is CAFSPAGSYGYTF. In nucleotides, the CDR3 is TGTGCCTTTTCCCCGGCAGGCTCTTATGGCTACACCTTC.

The rearrangement joins TRBV6-2 or TRBV6-3 to TRBJ1-3, with 7 nucleotides matching TRBD1. The CDR3 loop spans 14 amino acids. Germline V gives CDR1 MNHEY, CDR2 SVGEGT. V shed 5 bases, J shed 8 bases, and the junction held 9 bases outside the gene matches. The CDR3 sequence is CASSTDREVDTIYF. In DNA form, the CDR3 reads TGTGCCAGCAGTACCGACAGGGAGGTGGACACCATATATTTT.